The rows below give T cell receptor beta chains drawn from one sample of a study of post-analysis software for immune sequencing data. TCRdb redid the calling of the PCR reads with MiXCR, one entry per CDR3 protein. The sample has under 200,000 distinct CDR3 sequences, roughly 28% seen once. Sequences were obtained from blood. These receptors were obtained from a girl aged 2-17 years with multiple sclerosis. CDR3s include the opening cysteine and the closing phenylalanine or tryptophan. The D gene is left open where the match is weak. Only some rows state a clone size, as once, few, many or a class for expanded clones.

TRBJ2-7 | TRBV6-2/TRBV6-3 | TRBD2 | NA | CASRSAGLDLNEQYF
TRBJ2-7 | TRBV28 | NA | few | CASSFGRGGAIEQYF
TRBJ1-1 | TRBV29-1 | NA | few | CSVVLQHKLNTEAFF
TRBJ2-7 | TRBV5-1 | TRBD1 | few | CASSSMTGHEQYF
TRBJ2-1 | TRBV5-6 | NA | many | CASSSTNPWDNEQFF
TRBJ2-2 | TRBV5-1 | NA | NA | CASSFDSGELFF
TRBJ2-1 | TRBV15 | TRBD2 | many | CATSVTAGAHNEQFF
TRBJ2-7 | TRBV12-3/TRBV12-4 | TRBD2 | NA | CASSLSPGLPYEQYF
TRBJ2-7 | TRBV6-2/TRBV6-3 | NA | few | CASSYSTYEQYF
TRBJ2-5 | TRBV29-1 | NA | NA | CSVVPGQETLYF
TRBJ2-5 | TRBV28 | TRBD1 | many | CASRLDRQETQYF
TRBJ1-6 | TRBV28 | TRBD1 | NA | CASSSRDRGRVGSPLHF
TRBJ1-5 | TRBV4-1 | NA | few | CASSQGGEGPFQPQHF
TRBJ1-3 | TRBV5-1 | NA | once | CASWKGGDSGNTIYF
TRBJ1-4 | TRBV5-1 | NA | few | CASSYGAADQGATNEKLFF
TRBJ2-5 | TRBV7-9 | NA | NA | CASSLGRPSETQYF
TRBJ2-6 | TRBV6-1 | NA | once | CASRGARGPSGANVLTF
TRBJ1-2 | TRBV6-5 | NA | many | CASRGGRGYTF
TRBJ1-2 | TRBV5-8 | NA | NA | CASSLALGYTF
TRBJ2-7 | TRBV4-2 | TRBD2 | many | CASSPRTSPISYEQYF
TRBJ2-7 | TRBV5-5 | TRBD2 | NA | CASSNAETSGAYEQYF
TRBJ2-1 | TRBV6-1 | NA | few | CASSEDETRNEQFF
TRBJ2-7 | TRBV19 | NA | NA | CASTPRGAVNEQYF
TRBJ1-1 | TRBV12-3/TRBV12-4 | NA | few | CATSPFGSNTEAFF
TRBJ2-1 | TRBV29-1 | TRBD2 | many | CSGLAGGSYNEQFF
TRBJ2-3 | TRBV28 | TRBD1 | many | CASSFSGTGGTDTQYF
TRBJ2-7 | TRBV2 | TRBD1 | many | CASSRDSYSYEQYF
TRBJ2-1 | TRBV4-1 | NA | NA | CASSQPRRGNEQFF
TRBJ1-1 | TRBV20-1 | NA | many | CSAATGLNTEAFF
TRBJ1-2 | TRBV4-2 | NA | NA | CASSQEETAANYGYTF
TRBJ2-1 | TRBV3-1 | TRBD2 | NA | CASSQAGLANEQFF
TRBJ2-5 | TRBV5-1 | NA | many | CASSLVGLGETQYF
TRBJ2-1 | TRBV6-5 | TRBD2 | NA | CASRTGGVAYNEQFF
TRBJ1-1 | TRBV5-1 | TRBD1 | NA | CASSFAGTAMNTEAFF